Below are 30 T cell receptor beta chains sequenced from a single sample in a study of blood T cell repertoires in COVID-19. Sequencing was performed with immunoSEQ multiplex PCR; in TCRdb, only in-frame clones are kept and a portion is missing. This sample has approximately 220,000 clones, with 87% found just once. The source material was PBMCs or T cells enriched from blood (not recorded which). Receptors were obtained from a woman in her twenties or thirties with acute COVID-19.

The CDR3 here is CASSGGGTGELFF. The DNA for the CDR3 is TGTGCCAGCAGCGGCGGGGGCACCGGGGAGCTGTTTTTT. This chain connects TRBV11-2 to TRBJ2-2; 7 bases match TRBD2. Per germline, CDR1 SGHAT and CDR2 FQNNGV. V was pared by 5 bases and J by 4 bases, with 1 base of the junction left unmatched. The CDR3 is 13 amino acids.

The J gene is TRBJ1-3, the V gene TRBV3-1 (or the pseudogene TRBV3-2), with D perhaps matching TRBD1 (6 bases). Germline V lookup: CDR1 LGHDT, CDR2 YNNKEL (reference sequence). Trimming shortened V by 0 bases and J by 0 bases, and 12 bases separated the two germline ends. The CDR3 loop spans 17 amino acids. This CDR3 is CASSQDLTGTSGNTIYF. The CDR3, as DNA: TGTGCCAGCAGCCAAGACCTCACAGGGACCTCTGGAAACACCATATATTTT.

J is TRBJ1-6 and V is TRBV4-3; D is perhaps TRBD1 (6 bases). The CDR3 is made up of 19 amino acids. V shed 0 bases and J shed 0 bases, with 15 bases lying between them. In germline, CDR1 is LGHNA, CDR2 YSLEER. Here the CDR3 reads CASSQDLGRGSSYNSPLHF. The CDR3 bases are TGCGCCAGCAGCCAAGATCTTGGGAGGGGGAGCTCCTATAATTCACCCCTCCACTTT.

The chain is built from TRBV29-1 and TRBJ2-5; the D is unclear. Germline values: CDR1 SQVTM, CDR2 ANQGSEA. V shed 7 bases and J shed 1 base, with 10 bases lying between them. The CDR3 covers 12 residues. The CDR3 DNA reads TGCAGCGGTTGGGCCCCCCAAGAGACCCAGTACTTC. It codes for CSGWAPQETQYF.

The gene calls are TRBV11-2 and TRBJ1-1; D gene ambiguous. Germline V gives CDR1 SGHAT, CDR2 FQNNGV. The CDR3 spans 17 residues. Deletions cut 1 base from V and 0 bases from J, with 15 bases between. Written as DNA, the CDR3 is TGTGCCAGCAGCTTAGCGGGTCTTTCCCTAATGAACACTGAAGCTTTCTTT. It specifies CASSLAGLSLMNTEAFF.

The chain uses TRBV6-6 and TRBJ1-1; D not resolved. CDR3 size: 15 residues. The germline V gene encodes CDR1 MNHNY and CDR2 SVGAGI (reference sequence). V was pared by 2 bases and J by 3 bases, with 13 bases between. CDR3 sequence (DNA): TGTGCCAGCAGTTACCGGGAGGGCCCCTACACTGAAGCTTTCTTT. Its translation is CASSYREGPYTEAFF.

The chain uses TRBV10-3 and TRBJ1-2, with 8 bases identical to TRBD1. Looked up from germline, CDR1 is ENHRY and CDR2 is SYGVKD. V was clipped by 0 bases and J by 2 bases; unmatched bases: 5. The CDR3 is 16 amino acids. CDR3 coding DNA: TGTGCCATCAGTGAGTCAACCAGGGGGCCAAACTATGGCTACACCTTC. It encodes CAISESTRGPNYGYTF.

The gene calls are TRBV3-1 (or the pseudogene TRBV3-2) and TRBJ1-5; 7 positions match TRBD1. Germline CDR1 is LGHDT and CDR2 is YNNKEL (reference sequence). This CDR3 is built from 16 residues. Losses at the gene ends were 2 bases for V and 4 bases for J; bases not matched to a gene: 8. Written as DNA, the CDR3 is TGTGCCAGCAGCCAAACCGCCCAGGGGGTAAATCAGCCCCAGCATTTT. Amino acids: CASSQTAQGVNQPQHF.

This clone has ten or more counts. The J gene is TRBJ1-1, the V gene TRBV11-2; D gene uncertain. Germline lookup yields CDR1 SGHAT and CDR2 FQNNGV. The CDR3 runs to 12 residues. V shed 0 bases and J shed 10 bases, with 9 bases lying between them. The CDR3 DNA sequence: TGTGCCAGCAGCTTAGATCCTTTGAGAGCTTTCTTT. It specifies CASSLDPLRAFF.

The sample holds a few counts of this clone. The J gene is TRBJ2-7, the V gene TRBV2; 7 bases fit TRBD1. The V gene's germline CDR1 is SNHLY and CDR2 FYNNEI. The CDR3 has 14 residues. After removal of 8 bases from V and 6 bases from J, the junction contained 13 bases not matched to a gene. The CDR3 DNA sequence: TGTGCCAGCCGACAGGGCTCTATCTCCGCCGAGCAGTACTTC. Its protein is CASRQGSISAEQYF.

V gene TRBV29-1 combines with J gene TRBJ2-3; 13 bases are shared with TRBD2. The CDR3 covers 17 residues. V was clipped by 4 bases and J by 1 base; unmatched bases: 8. From germline, CDR1 is SQVTM and CDR2 ANQGSEA. The CDR3 DNA reads TGCAGCGTTGTTCTACTAGCGGGGGGGTCTGGCACAGATACGCAGTATTTT. This sequence encodes CSVVLLAGGSGTDTQYF.

J is TRBJ1-2 and V is TRBV27, with 8 positions matching TRBD1. Germline CDR1 and CDR2: MNHEY and SMNVEV (reference sequence). CDR3 size: 17 residues. Unmatched junction bases numbered 18, after V lost 7 bases and J lost 5 bases. The CDR3 DNA is TGTGCCAGCACCCCGAACAGGGGGGGTCGGGGTCGGTATGGCTACACCTTC. Amino acid sequence: CASTPNRGGRGRYGYTF.

The chain uses TRBV18 and TRBJ2-7; no definite D call. This CDR3 comprises 12 residues. V lost 3 bases, J lost 6 bases, and 9 bases lay in between. The germline CDR1 and CDR2 sequences are KGHSH and LQKENI. The CDR3: CASSPTAGEQYF. The CDR3 DNA reads TGTGCCAGCTCACCCACGGCAGGCGAGCAGTACTTC.

This chain connects TRBV5-1 to TRBJ2-7; a possible D gene is TRBD1 (6 bases). Germline V lookup: CDR1 SGHRS, CDR2 YFSETQ. V lost 4 bases to trimming and J lost 3 bases, with 14 bases between them. The CDR3 spans 14 residues. The CDR3 DNA reads TGCGCCAGCAGCCCGGGACATACTATCTACGAGCAGTACTTC. Encoded protein: CASSPGHTIYEQYF. Combining the CDR3 with reference TRBV5-1 and TRBJ2-7 gives the whole variable domain KAGVTQTPRYLIKTRGQQVTLSCSPISGHRSVSWYQQTPGQGLQFLFEYFSETQRNKGNFPGRFSGRQFSNSRSEMNVSTLELGDSALYLCASSPGHTIYEQYFGPGTRLTVT.

This rearrangement joins TRBV4-1 to TRBJ2-1, with D perhaps TRBD1 (6 bases). Germline CDR1 reads MGHRA; CDR2 reads YSYEKL. Trimming took off 0 bases at V and 9 bases at J, with 15 bases between the two ends. CDR3 length: 15 amino acids. The CDR3 spells CASSQEGGHLGEQFF. The DNA of the CDR3 is TGCGCCAGCAGCCAAGAAGGGGGACATCTTGGTGAGCAGTTCTTC.

The chain links TRBV7-9 to TRBJ1-1; 9 bases align to TRBD1. Trimming removed 3 bases from V and 4 bases from J; junction bases left unmatched: 12. CDR1 is SEHNR, CDR2 FQNEAQ, per germline (reference sequence). This CDR3 contains 17 residues. CDR3 nucleotides: TGTGCCAGCAGCTTGGGTTTACAGGGGGCGCGGGGCACTGAAGCTTTCTTT. This translates into CASSLGLQGARGTEAFF.

V is TRBV5-1 and J is TRBJ1-3, with TRBD1 matching 9 bases. Trimming cost V 4 bases and J 0 bases; bases outside gene matches: 5. The CDR3 totals 16 residues. The germline CDR1 and CDR2 sequences are SGHRS and YFSETQ. CDR3 residues: CASSPGDRVSGNTIYF. As DNA, the CDR3 is TGCGCCAGCAGCCCGGGGGACAGGGTCTCTGGAAACACCATATATTTT.

The chain carries TRBV6-1 and TRBJ2-3, with D possibly matching TRBD2 (7 bases). CDR1 is MNHNS and CDR2 is SASEGT in the germline V gene. This CDR3 has 16 residues. V was pared by 2 bases and J by 1 base, with 13 bases between. The DNA of the CDR3 is TGTGCCAGCAGTGAAACGCGGGGGCGGGGCACAGATACGCAGTATTTT. Its translation: CASSETRGRGTDTQYF.

The rearrangement uses TRBV7-9 and TRBJ2-2; 8 positions agree with TRBD2. The CDR3 is made up of 16 amino acids. CDR1 and CDR2 (germline): SEHNR, FQNEAQ (reference sequence). V lost 6 bases to trimming and J lost 0 bases; unmatched junction nucleotides: 6. The CDR3 loop is CASRTLAATNTGELFF. DNA for the CDR3: TGTGCCAGCAGGACACTAGCGGCGACGAACACCGGGGAGCTGTTTTTT.

V is TRBV3-1 (or the pseudogene TRBV3-2) and J is TRBJ1-5; D uncertain. Trimming cost V 0 bases and J 6 bases, with 9 bases left between them. Per the germline V gene, CDR1 is LGHDT and CDR2 is YNNKEL (reference sequence). The CDR3 sequence is 14 residues long. The CDR3: CASSQDYTAQPQHF. The CDR3 nucleotides read TGTGCCAGCAGCCAAGACTATACCGCTCAGCCCCAGCATTTT.

This clone was observed once. V usage is TRBV7-9 and J usage is TRBJ2-2, with unresolved D. The V and J ends lost 7 bases and 3 bases respectively, with 9 bases between them. The CDR3 is made up of 13 amino acids. Germline V gene sequence: CDR1 SEHNR, CDR2 FQNEAQ (reference sequence). The CDR3 loop is CASNGAHTGELFF. Here the CDR3 DNA reads TGTGCCAGCAACGGAGCTCACACCGGGGAGCTGTTTTTT.

This chain links TRBV3-1 (or the pseudogene TRBV3-2) with TRBJ1-2; D gene uncertain. CDR3 size: 14 residues. V was trimmed by 1 base and J by 1 base, leaving 7 bases between them. Germline CDR1 LGHDT, CDR2 YNNKEL (reference sequence). CDR3 in DNA: TGTGCCAGCAGCCAAGGACTGGTTAACTATGGCTACACCTTC. It is translated as CASSQGLVNYGYTF.

This chain uses TRBV7-2 with TRBJ1-6; D is perhaps TRBD1 (5 bases). The CDR3 is made up of 14 amino acids. V dropped 6 bases and J dropped 5 bases, with 11 bases sitting between them. Germline lookup yields CDR1 SGHTA and CDR2 FQGNSA. CDR3 region: CASRGVTDNSPLHF. The DNA of the CDR3 is TGTGCCAGCAGAGGGGTCACTGATAATTCACCCCTCCACTTT.

This rearrangement joins TRBV2 to TRBJ1-3; weak D call: TRBD1 (5 bases). This CDR3 region has 13 residues. V was cut by 10 bases and J by 0 bases, with 10 bases left in between. Germline loops: CDR1 SNHLY, CDR2 FYNNEI. This CDR3 reads CANSDNSGNTIYF. CDR3 nucleotides: TGTGCCAACTCGGACAACTCTGGAAACACCATATATTTT.

This clone has only one observation. The J gene is TRBJ2-4, the V gene TRBV7-2; 8 nucleotides agree with TRBD1. Germline V gene sequence: CDR1 SGHTA, CDR2 FQGNSA. The trim removed 4 bases at V and 6 bases at J, leaving 2 bases unmatched. This CDR3 has 13 residues. CDR3: CASSSGQGNIQYF. The CDR3, as DNA: TGTGCCAGCAGCTCCGGACAGGGAAACATTCAGTACTTC.

V usage is TRBV15 and J usage is TRBJ2-1; no reliable D call. This CDR3 is 14 amino acids long. V lost 0 bases, J lost 2 bases, and 5 bases lay in between. Germline CDR1 LNHNV, CDR2 YYDKDF (reference sequence). This CDR3 is CATSRDTTYNEQFF. In DNA form, the CDR3 reads TGTGCCACCAGCAGAGATACTACCTACAATGAGCAGTTCTTC. Full variable domain (remainder filled in from reference TRBV15 and TRBJ2-1): DAMVIQNPRYQVTQFGKPVTLSCSQTLNHNVMYWYQQKSSQAPKLLFHYYDKDFNNEADTPDNFQSRRPNTSFCFLDIRSPGLGDTAMYLCATSRDTTYNEQFFGPGTRLTVL.

V is TRBV5-1 and J is TRBJ1-2, with D unclear. Trimming removed 1 base from V and 8 bases from J, with 9 bases in between. CDR3 length: 12 amino acids. Per the germline V gene, CDR1 is SGHRS and CDR2 is YFSETQ. The CDR3 coding sequence is TGCGCCAGCAGCTTGCAGGAAGGCGGCTACACCTTC. Translation: CASSLQEGGYTF.

This clone came up once. The chain has TRBV5-1 and TRBJ1-3; maybe TRBD1 (6 bases). This CDR3 comprises 16 residues. Trimming took 4 bases from V and 4 from J, leaving 18 bases between them. Germline V gene lookup returns CDR1 SGHRS and CDR2 YFSETQ. The CDR3 loop is CASSKTTGSIGNTIYF. In nucleotides, the CDR3 is TGCGCCAGCAGCAAGACCACAGGGTCGATCGGAAACACCATATATTTT.

The V gene is TRBV15, the J gene TRBJ1-4; D might be TRBD1 (6 bases). Germline V gives CDR1 LNHNV, CDR2 YYDKDF (reference sequence). This CDR3 has 15 residues. V lost 1 base to trimming and J lost 8 bases, with 14 bases between them. CDR3 amino acids: CATSRAQGSREKLFF. The CDR3 coding sequence is TGTGCCACCAGCAGAGCACAGGGATCTAGAGAAAAACTGTTTTTT. The whole variable domain, remainder taken from reference TRBV15 and TRBJ1-4, is DAMVIQNPRYQVTQFGKPVTLSCSQTLNHNVMYWYQQKSSQAPKLLFHYYDKDFNNEADTPDNFQSRRPNTSFCFLDIRSPGLGDTAMYLCATSRAQGSREKLFFGSGTQLSVL.

As to this clone: Other DNA sequences in the same sample also yield this CDR3. V is TRBV29-1 and J is TRBJ1-1; no definite D call. Germline V CDR1 and CDR2: SQVTM, ANQGSEA. V shed 6 bases and J shed 0 bases, with 5 bases lying between them. This CDR3 has 11 amino acids. The CDR3 sequence: CSVLLNTEAFF. In nucleotides, the CDR3 is TGCAGCGTCCTTCTGAACACTGAAGCTTTCTTT.